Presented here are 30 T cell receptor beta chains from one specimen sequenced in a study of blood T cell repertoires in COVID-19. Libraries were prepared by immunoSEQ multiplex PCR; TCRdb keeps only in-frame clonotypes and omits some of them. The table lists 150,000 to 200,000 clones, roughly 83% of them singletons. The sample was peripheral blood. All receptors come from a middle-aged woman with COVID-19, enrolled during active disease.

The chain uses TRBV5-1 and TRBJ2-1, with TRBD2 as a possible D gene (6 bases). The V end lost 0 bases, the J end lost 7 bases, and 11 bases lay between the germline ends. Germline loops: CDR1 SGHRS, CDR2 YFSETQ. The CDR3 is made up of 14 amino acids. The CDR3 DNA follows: TGCGCCAGCAGCTTGGCCCCCGGGGGTAATGAGCAGTTCTTC. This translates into CASSLAPGGNEQFF.

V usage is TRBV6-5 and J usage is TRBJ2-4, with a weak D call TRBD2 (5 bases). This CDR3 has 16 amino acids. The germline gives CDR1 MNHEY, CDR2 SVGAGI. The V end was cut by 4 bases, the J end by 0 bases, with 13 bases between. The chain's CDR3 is CASSWGVALAKNIQYF. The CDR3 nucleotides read TGTGCCAGCAGTTGGGGAGTAGCATTAGCCAAAAACATTCAGTACTTC.

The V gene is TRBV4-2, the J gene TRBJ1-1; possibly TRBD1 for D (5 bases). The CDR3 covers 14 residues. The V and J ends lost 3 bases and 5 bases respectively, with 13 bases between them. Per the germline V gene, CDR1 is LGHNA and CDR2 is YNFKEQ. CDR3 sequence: CASSQGEGLTEAFF. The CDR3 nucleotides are TGTGCCAGCAGCCAGGGGGAGGGCTTGACTGAAGCTTTCTTT.

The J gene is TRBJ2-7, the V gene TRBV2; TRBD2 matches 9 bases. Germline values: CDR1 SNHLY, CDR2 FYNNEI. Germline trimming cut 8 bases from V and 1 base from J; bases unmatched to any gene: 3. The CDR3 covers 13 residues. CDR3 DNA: TGTGCCAGCCAGGCGGGAGGGTCCTACGAGCAGTACTTC. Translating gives CASQAGGSYEQYF.

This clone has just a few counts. The DNA for the CDR3 is TGCAGTGCTAGTCACGGACTAGGTTCCGGCACAGATACGCAGTATTTT. Amino acid sequence: CSASHGLGSGTDTQYF. The chain employs TRBV20-1 and TRBJ2-3, with 7 nucleotides matching TRBD2. J gave up 1 base and V 3 bases, and 10 bases lay outside the gene matches. Germline V gene sequence: CDR1 DFQATT, CDR2 SNEGSKA (reference sequence). The CDR3 sequence is 16 residues long.

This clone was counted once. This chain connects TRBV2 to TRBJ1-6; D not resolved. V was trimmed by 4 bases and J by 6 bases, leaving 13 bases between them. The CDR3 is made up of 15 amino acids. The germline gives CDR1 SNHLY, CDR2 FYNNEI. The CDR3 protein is CASSGIRHSNSPLHF. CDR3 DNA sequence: TGTGCCAGCAGTGGGATCAGACATAGTAATTCACCCCTCCACTTT.

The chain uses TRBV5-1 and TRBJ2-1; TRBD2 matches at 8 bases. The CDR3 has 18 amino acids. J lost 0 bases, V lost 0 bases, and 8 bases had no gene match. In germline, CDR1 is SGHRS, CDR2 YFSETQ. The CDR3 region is CASSLALAGGYSYNEQFF. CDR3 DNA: TGCGCCAGCAGCTTGGCTCTAGCGGGCGGCTACTCCTACAATGAGCAGTTCTTC.

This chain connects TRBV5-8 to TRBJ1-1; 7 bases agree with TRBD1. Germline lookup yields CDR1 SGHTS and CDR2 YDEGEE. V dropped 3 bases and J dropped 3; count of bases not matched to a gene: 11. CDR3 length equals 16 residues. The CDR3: CASSSLFGTDHTEAFF. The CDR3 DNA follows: TGTGCCAGCAGCTCCCTATTCGGGACAGACCACACTGAAGCTTTCTTT. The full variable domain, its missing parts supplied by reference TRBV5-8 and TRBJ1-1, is EAGVTQSPTHLIKTRGQQATLRCSPISGHTSVYWYQQALGLGLQFLLWYDEGEERNRGNFPPRFSGRQFPNYSSELNVNALELEDSALYLCASSSLFGTDHTEAFFGQGTRLTVV.

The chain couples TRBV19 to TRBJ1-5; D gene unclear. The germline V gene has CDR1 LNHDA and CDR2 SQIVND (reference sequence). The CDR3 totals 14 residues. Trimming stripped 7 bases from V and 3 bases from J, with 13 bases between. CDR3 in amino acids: CASKRQMPNQPQHF. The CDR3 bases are TGTGCCAGTAAGAGGCAGATGCCCAATCAGCCCCAGCATTTT.

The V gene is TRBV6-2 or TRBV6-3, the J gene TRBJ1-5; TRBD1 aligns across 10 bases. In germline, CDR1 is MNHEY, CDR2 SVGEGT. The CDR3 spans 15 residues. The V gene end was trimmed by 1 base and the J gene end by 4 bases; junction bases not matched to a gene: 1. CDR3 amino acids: CASSYLGQGNQPQHF. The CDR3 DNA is TGTGCCAGCAGTTACTTGGGACAGGGGAATCAGCCCCAGCATTTT.

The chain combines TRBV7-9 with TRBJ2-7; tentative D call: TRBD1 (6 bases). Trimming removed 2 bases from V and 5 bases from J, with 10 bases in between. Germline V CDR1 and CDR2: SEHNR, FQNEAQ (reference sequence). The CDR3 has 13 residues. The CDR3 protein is CASSLQGMNEQYF. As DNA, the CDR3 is TGTGCCAGCAGCTTACAGGGGATGAACGAGCAGTACTTC.

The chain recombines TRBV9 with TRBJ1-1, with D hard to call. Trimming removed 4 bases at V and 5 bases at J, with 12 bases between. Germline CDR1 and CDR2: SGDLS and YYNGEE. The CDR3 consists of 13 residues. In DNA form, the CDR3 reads TGTGCCAGCAGCAGATTAGTGGAGACTGAAGCTTTCTTT. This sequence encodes CASSRLVETEAFF.

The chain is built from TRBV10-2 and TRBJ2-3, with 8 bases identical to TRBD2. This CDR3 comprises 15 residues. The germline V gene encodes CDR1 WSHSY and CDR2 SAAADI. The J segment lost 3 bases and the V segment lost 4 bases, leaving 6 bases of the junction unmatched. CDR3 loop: CASSASSGATDTQYF. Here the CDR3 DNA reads TGCGCCAGCAGTGCTAGTAGCGGGGCGACAGATACGCAGTATTTT.

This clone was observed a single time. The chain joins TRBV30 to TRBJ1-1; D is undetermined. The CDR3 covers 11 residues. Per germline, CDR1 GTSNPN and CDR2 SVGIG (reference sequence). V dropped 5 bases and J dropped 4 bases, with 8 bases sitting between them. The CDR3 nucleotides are TGTGCCTGGGCGGTGTCCACTGAAGCTTTCTTT. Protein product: CAWAVSTEAFF.

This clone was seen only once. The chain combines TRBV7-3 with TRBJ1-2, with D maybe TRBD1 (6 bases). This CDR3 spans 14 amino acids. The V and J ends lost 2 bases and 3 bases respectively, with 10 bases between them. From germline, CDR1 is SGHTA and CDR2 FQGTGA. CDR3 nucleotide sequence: TGTGCCAGCAGCTTATCTGCAGGGGACTATGGCTACACCTTC. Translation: CASSLSAGDYGYTF.

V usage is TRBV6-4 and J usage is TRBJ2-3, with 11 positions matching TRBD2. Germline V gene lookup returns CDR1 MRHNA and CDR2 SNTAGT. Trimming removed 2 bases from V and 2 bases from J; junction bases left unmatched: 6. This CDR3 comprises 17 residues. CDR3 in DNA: TGTGCCAGCAGTGACCCGACTAGCGGGACGCTCACAGATACGCAGTATTTT. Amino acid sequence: CASSDPTSGTLTDTQYF.

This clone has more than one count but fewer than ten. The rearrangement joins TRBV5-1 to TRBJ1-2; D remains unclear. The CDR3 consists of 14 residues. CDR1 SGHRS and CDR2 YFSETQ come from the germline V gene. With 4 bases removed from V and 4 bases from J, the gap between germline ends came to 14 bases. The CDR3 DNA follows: TGCGCCAGCAGCGCAGGTCCGGATCGCTATGGCTACACCTTC. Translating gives CASSAGPDRYGYTF.

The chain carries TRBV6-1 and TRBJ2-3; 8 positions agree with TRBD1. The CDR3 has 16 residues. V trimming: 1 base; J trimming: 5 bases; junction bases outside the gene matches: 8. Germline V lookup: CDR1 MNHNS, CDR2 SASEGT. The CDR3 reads CASSEERAGGVDTQYF. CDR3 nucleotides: TGTGCCAGCAGTGAAGAGAGGGCAGGGGGCGTAGATACGCAGTATTTT.

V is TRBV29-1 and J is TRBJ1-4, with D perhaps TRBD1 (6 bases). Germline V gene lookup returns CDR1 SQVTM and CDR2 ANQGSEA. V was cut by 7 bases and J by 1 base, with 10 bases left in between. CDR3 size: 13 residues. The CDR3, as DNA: TGCAGCGGCAAAGGGGGAACTAATGAAAAACTGTTTTTT. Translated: CSGKGGTNEKLFF. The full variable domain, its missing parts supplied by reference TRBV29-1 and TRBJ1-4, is SAVISQKPSRDICQRGTSLTIQCQVDSQVTMMFWYRQQPGQSLTLIATANQGSEATYESGFVIDKFPISRPNLTFSTLTVSNMSPEDSSIYLCSGKGGTNEKLFFGSGTQLSVL.

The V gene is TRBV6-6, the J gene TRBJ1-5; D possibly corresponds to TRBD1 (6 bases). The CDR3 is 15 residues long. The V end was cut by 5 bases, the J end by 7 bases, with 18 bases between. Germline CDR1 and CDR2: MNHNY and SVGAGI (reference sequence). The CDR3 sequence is CASSQSQGTGQPQHF. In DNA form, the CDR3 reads TGTGCCAGCAGTCAATCTCAGGGGACCGGACAGCCCCAGCATTTT.

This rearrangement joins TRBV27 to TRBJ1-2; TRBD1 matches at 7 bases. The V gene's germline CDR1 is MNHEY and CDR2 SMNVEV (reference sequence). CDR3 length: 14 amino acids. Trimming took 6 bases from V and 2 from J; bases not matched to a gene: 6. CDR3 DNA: TGTGCCAGCAGCCTTACGGGACAGAACTATGGCTACACCTTC. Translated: CASSLTGQNYGYTF.

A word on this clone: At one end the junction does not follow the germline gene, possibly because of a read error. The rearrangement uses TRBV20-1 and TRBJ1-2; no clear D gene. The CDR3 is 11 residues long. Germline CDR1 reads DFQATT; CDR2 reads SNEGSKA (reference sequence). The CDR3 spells CSARDFPGLIF. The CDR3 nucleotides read TGCAGTGCTAGAGATTTCCCCGGACTGATCTTC.

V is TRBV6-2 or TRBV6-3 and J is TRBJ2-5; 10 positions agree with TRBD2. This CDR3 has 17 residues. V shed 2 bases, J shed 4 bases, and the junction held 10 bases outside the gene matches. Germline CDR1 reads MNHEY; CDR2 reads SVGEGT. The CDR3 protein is CASSYERGGPLVETQYF. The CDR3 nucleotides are TGTGCCAGCAGTTACGAGCGGGGGGGCCCCCTAGTAGAGACCCAGTACTTC.

The CDR3 DNA follows: TGTGCCAGCAGCGTAGGACAGGTCAATCAGCCCCAGCATTTT. Protein: CASSVGQVNQPQHF. V and J are TRBV9 and TRBJ1-5; maybe TRBD1 (6 bases). The CDR3 has 14 residues. CDR1 is SGDLS and CDR2 is YYNGEE in the germline V gene. Trimming took off 0 bases at V and 3 bases at J, with 7 bases between the two ends.

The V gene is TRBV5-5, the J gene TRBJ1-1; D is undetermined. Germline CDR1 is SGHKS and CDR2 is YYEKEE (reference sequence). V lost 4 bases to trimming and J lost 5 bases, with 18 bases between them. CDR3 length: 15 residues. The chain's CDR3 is CASSVGPGGWTEAFF. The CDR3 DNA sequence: TGTGCCAGCAGCGTGGGCCCGGGAGGGTGGACTGAAGCTTTCTTT.

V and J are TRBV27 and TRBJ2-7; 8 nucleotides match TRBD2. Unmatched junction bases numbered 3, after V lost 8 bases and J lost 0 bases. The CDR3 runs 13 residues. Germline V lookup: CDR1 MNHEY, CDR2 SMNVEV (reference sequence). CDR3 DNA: TGTGCCAGCTGGAGCGGGAGCTCCTACGAGCAGTACTTC. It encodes CASWSGSSYEQYF.

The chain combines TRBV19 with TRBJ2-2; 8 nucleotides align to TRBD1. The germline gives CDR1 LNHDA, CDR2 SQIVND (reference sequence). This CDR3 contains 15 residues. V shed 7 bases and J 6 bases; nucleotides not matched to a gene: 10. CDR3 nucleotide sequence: TGTGCCAGTACCACAGGGGGTTTCTATGCCGGGGAGCTGTTTTTT. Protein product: CASTTGGFYAGELFF.

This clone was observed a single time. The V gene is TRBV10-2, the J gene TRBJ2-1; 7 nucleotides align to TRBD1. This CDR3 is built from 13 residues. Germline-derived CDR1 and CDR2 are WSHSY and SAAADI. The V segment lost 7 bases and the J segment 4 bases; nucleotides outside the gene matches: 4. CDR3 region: CASKGTAYNEQFF. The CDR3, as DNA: TGCGCCAGCAAGGGGACAGCTTACAATGAGCAGTTCTTC.

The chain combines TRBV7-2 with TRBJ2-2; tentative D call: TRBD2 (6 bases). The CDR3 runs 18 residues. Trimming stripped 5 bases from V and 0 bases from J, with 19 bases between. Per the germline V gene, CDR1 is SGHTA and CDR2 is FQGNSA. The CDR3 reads CASSPLPPDYTNTGELFF. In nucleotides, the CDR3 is TGTGCCAGCAGCCCCCTGCCCCCGGACTATACGAACACCGGGGAGCTGTTTTTT.

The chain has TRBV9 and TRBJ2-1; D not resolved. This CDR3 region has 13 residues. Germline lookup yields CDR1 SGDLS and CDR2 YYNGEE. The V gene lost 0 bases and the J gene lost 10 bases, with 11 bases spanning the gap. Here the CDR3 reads CASSVAPESEQFF. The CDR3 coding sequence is TGTGCCAGCAGCGTAGCCCCGGAGTCGGAGCAGTTCTTC.